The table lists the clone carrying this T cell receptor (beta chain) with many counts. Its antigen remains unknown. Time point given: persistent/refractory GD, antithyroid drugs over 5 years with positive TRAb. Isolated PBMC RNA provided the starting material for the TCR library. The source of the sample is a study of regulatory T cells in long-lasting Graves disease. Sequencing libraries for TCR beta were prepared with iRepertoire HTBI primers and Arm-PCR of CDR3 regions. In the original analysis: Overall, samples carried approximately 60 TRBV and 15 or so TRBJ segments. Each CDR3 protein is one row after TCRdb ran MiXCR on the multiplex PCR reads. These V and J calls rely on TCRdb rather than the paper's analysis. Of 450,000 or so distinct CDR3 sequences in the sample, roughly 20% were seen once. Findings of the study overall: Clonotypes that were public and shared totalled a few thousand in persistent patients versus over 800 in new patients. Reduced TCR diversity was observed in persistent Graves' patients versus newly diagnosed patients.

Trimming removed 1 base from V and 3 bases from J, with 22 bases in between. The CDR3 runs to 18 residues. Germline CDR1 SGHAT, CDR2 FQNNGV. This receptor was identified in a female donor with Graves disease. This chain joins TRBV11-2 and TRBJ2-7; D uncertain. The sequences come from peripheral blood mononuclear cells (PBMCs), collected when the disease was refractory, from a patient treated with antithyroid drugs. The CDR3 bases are TGTGCCAGCAGCTTAGGGGTCGTCGAATGGGATAACTTCTACGAGCAGTACTTC. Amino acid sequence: CASSLGVVEWDNFYEQYF. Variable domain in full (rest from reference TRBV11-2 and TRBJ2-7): EAGVAQSPRYKIIEKRQSVAFWCNPISGHATLYWYQQILGQGPKLLIQFQNNGVVDDSQLPKDRFSAERLKGVDSTLKIQPAKLEDSAVYLCASSLGVVEWDNFYEQYFGPGTRLTVT.